This entry lists 9 T cell receptor beta chains sequenced from one sample in a study of T-cell memory formation after mild COVID-19 (dated by TCRdb to the early 2020s). The library was made by 5' RACE. TCRdb names Illumina NovaSeq 6000 as the instrument used. The public reads were run again by TCRdb, first through fastp at Q25 and then through MiXCR, and only productive beta chains were kept. Every distinct CDR3 protein forms one entry, paired with its most common genes and DNA. The sample records approximately 500,000 distinct CDR3 sequences, about 23% of which are singletons. The ten largest make up roughly an eighth of the sample. Sample: PBMCs or a T cell subset sorted from them (not recorded which). All receptors come from an adult woman who had mild COVID-19 (a few samples of this study predate the infection). The sample titles of this study are shuffled in the database, so cell type and time point are left out; the donor was told from shared clones.

The V and J genes are TRBV7-6 and TRBJ2-5, with D possibly TRBD2 on 6 matching bases. V lost 1 base and J 9 bases, leaving 18 bases between the germline ends. The CDR3 sequence is 15 residues long. Germline V gives CDR1 SGHVS, CDR2 FNYEAQ. Here the CDR3 DNA reads TGTGCCAGCAGCTTAGACTTCAGCGGGTCCGGGGCCCAGTACTTC. It yields the protein CASSLDFSGSGAQYF.

The V call is TRBV7-7, the J call TRBJ2-5; possibly TRBD2 for D (7 bases). Germline loops: CDR1 SSHAT, CDR2 FNYEAQ (reference sequence). This CDR3 comprises 12 residues. Here the CDR3 DNA reads TGTGCTAGCCGGGGGGCGATGGAGACCCAGTACTTC. As protein: CASRGAMETQYF.

The chain links TRBV30 to TRBJ2-7; D unresolved. V lost 3 bases, J lost 5 bases, and 14 bases lay in between. This CDR3 is built from 13 residues. Per germline, CDR1 GTSNPN and CDR2 SVGIG (reference sequence). CDR3 residues: CAWSDLKGDEQYF. CDR3 DNA sequence: TGTGCCTGGAGCGACCTCAAGGGTGACGAGCAGTACTTC.

V and J are TRBV20-1 and TRBJ2-7; 8 bases agree with TRBD1. V was pared by 6 bases and J by 5 bases, with 6 bases of the junction left unmatched. The CDR3 is made up of 12 amino acids. CDR1 is DFQATT, CDR2 SNEGSKA, per germline (reference sequence). DNA for the CDR3: TGCAGTGCGAGACAGGGGAACCACGAGCAGTACTTC. The encoded protein is CSARQGNHEQYF.

The rearrangement joins TRBV15 to TRBJ1-4; 7 positions agree with TRBD1. This CDR3 has 12 amino acids. With 8 bases clipped from V and 11 bases from J, the junction kept 8 bases outside the gene matches. The germline V gene encodes CDR1 LNHNV and CDR2 YYDKDF (reference sequence). The chain's CDR3 is CATEGTADKLFF. The CDR3 DNA reads as TGTGCCACCGAGGGGACAGCGGATAAACTGTTTTTT.

The rearrangement joins TRBV4-1 to TRBJ2-2; D is perhaps TRBD1 or TRBD2 (5 bases each). This CDR3 spans 15 amino acids. Trimming removed 0 bases at V and 2 bases at J, with 7 bases between. Germline values: CDR1 MGHRA, CDR2 YSYEKL. CDR3 sequence (DNA): TGCGCCAGCAGCCAAGATGGGGGAAACACCGGGGAGCTGTTTTTT. Protein product: CASSQDGGNTGELFF.

In DNA, the CDR3 is TGTGCCAGCAGCTCAACTTCTTGGGACACGTCGTTTGGCTACACCTTC. This sequence encodes CASSSTSWDTSFGYTF. This sequence joins TRBV3-1 and TRBJ1-2; D is possibly TRBD1 (6 bases). The V end was cut by 5 bases, the J end by 7 bases, with 23 bases between. Per germline, CDR1 LGHDT and CDR2 YNNKEL (reference sequence). CDR3 size: 16 residues.

V usage is TRBV5-1 and J usage is TRBJ2-3, with a possible D match to TRBD2 (5 bases). CDR3 length: 17 amino acids. The germline CDR1 and CDR2 sequences are SGHRS and YFSETQ. V was cut by 4 bases and J by 2 bases, with 20 bases left in between. In nucleotides, the CDR3 is TGCGCCAGCAGCCCCCCCGGAGGATGGGTGGACACAGATACGCAGTATTTT. Translation gives CASSPPGGWVDTDTQYF.

The CDR3 loop is CSARVVSSYNEQFF. The CDR3 region has the DNA TGCAGTGCTAGAGTTGTGTCCTCCTACAATGAGCAGTTCTTC. The chain uses TRBV20-1 and TRBJ2-1, with unresolved D. V lost 1 base to trimming and J lost 0 bases, with 7 bases between them. Germline V gene lookup returns CDR1 DFQATT and CDR2 SNEGSKA (reference sequence). The length of the CDR3 is 14 residues.